A single T cell receptor beta chain is shown here with its context. The data are from a study of blood T cell repertoires in COVID-19. V lost 0 bases to trimming and J lost 2 bases, with 8 bases between them. The CDR3 sequence is 13 residues long. Germline CDR1 is SQVTM and CDR2 is ANQGSEA. Under the authors' procedure: Researchers report that nucleated cell counts were estimated from reference gene primer amplification. Data came from immunoSEQ multiplex PCR; TCRdb stores just in-frame clones and leaves some out. The DNA gave D and trimming, while V, J and clone size come from that table. The sample has about 310,000 clones; roughly 87% are singletons.

The sample consisted of peripheral blood. The J gene is TRBJ2-7, the V gene TRBV29-1; unclear D gene. The sequence came from a man in his forties or fifties with active or convalescent COVID-19. CDR3: CSVEDLDTYEQYF. Here the CDR3 DNA reads TGCAGCGTTGAAGATCTTGACACCTACGAGCAGTACTTC.